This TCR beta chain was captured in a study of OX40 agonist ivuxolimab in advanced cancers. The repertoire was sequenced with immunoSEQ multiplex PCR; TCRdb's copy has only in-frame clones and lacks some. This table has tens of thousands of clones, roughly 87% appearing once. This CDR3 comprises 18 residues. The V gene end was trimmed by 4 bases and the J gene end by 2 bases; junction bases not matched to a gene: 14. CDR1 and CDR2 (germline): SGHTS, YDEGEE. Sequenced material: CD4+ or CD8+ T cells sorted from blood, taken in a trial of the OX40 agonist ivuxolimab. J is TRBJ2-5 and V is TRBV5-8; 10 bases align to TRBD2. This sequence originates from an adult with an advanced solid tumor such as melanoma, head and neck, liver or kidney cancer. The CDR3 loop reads CASSPGRTSGTAQETQYF. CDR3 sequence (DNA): TGTGCCAGCAGCCCGGGTCGAACTAGCGGGACTGCTCAAGAGACCCAGTACTTC.